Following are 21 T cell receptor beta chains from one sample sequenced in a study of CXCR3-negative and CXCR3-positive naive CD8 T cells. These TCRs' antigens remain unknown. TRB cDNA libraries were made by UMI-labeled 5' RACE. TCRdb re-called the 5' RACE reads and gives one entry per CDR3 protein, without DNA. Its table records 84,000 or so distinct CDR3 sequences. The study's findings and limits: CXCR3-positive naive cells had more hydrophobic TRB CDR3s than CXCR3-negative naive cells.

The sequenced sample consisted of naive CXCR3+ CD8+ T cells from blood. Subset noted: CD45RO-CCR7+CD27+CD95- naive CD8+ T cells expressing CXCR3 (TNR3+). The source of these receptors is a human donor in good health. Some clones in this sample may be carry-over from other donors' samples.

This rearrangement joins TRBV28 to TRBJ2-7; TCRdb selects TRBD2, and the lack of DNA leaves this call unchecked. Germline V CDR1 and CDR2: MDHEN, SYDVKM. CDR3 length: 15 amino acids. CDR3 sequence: CASTPEGFASYEQYF. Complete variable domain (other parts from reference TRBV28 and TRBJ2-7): DVKVTQSSRYLVKRTGEKVFLECVQDMDHENMFWYRQDPGLGLRLIYFSYDVKMKEKGDIPEGYSVSREKKERFSLILESASTNQTSMYLCASTPEGFASYEQYFGPGTRLTVT.

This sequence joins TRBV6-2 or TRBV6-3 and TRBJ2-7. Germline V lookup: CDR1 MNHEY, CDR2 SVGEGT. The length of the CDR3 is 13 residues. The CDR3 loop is CASSSDSFYEQYF.

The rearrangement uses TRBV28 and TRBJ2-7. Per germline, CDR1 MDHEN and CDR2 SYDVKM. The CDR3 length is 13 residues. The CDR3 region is CASSLGGLYEQYF.

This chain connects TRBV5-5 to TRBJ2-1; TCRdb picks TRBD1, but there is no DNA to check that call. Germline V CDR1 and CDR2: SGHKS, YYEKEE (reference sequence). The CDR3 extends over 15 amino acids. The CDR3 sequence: CASSPGGSSYNEQFF.

This CDR3 reads CASSYRLNEQFF. The V and J genes are TRBV6-2 or TRBV6-3 and TRBJ2-1. There are 12 residues in the CDR3. Germline CDR1 reads MNHEY; CDR2 reads SVGEGT.

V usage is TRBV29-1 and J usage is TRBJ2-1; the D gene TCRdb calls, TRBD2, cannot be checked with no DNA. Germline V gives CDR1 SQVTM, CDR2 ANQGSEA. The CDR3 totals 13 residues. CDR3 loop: CSVALETYNEQFF.

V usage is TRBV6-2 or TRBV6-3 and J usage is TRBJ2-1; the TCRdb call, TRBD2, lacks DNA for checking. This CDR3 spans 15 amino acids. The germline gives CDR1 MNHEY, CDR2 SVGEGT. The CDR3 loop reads CATAGAPSGQPLQFF.

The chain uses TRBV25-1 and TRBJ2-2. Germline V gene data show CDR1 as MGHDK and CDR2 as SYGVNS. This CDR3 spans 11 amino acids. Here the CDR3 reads CASSSAGELFF.

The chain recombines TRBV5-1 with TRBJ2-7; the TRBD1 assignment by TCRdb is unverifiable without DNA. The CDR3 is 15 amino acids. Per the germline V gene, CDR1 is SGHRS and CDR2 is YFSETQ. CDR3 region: CDSSLTGTGGPEQYF.

The CDR3 here is CASSSLQGHQPQHF. This sequence joins TRBV28 and TRBJ1-5; TCRdb indicates TRBD1, and absent DNA this call remains unverified. Germline V gene data show CDR1 as MDHEN and CDR2 as SYDVKM. This CDR3 is 14 amino acids long. The entire variable domain, with the rest obtained from reference TRBV28 and TRBJ1-5, is as follows: DVKVTQSSRYLVKRTGEKVFLECVQDMDHENMFWYRQDPGLGLRLIYFSYDVKMKEKGDIPEGYSVSREKKERFSLILESASTNQTSMYLCASSSLQGHQPQHFGDGTRLSIL.

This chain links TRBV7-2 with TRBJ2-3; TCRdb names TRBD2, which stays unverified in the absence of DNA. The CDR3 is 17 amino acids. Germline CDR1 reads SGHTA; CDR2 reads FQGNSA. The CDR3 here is CASSRAGGIAGADTQYF. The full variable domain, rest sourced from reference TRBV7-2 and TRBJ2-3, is GAGVSQSPSNKVTEKGKDVELRCDPISGHTALYWYRQSLGQGLEFLIYFQGNSAPDKSGLPSDRFSAERTGGSVSTLTIQRTQQEDSAVYLCASSRAGGIAGADTQYFGPGTRLTVL.

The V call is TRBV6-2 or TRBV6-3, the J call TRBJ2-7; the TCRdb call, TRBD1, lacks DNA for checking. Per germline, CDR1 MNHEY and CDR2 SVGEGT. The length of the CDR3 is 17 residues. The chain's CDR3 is CASSSPVGSGTFYEQYF.

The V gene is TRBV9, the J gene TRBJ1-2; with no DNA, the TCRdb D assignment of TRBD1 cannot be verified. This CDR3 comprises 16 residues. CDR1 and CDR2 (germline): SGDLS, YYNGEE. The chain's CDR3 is CASVGAATSLNYGYTF.

CDR3 amino acids: CASSATDYGYTF. The V and J genes are TRBV7-2 and TRBJ1-2. CDR1 is SGHTA and CDR2 is FQGNSA in the germline V gene. The CDR3 loop spans 12 amino acids.

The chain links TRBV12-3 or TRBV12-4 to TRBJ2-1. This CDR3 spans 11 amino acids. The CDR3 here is CASGIYNEQFF.

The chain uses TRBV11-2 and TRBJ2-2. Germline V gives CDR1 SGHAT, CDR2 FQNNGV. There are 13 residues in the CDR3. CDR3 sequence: CASSRLLVKELFF.

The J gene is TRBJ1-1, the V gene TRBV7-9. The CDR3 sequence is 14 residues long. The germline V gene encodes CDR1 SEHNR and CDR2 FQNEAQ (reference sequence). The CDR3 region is CASSPPLGNTEAFF.

The CDR3 reads CASSEDGLSSYNEQFF. The chain uses TRBV6-1 and TRBJ2-1. CDR1 is MNHNS, CDR2 SASEGT, per germline. The CDR3 covers 16 residues.

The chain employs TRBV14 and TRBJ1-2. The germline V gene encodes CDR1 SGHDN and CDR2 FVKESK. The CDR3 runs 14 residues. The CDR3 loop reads CASSQGGAIYGYTF.

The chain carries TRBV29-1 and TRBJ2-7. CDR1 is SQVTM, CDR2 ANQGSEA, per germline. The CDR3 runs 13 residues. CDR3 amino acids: CSVEAESSYEQYF.

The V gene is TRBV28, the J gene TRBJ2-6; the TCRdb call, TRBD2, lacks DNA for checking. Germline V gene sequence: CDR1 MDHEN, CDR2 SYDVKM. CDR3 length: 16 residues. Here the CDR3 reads CASRISGGPGANVLTF.